The rows below give T cell receptor beta chains drawn from one sample of a study of neurological immune-mediated disorders. TCRdb analysed the 5' RACE reads with MiXCR anew, one entry per CDR3 protein. Of just under 45,000 distinct CDR3 sequences listed, roughly 21% are singletons. The sample taken for sequencing was PBMCs. The receptors here all came from a man aged 55 to 69 with HTLV-1-associated myelopathy (HAM/TSP). CDR3s include the opening cysteine and the closing phenylalanine or tryptophan. The D gene is left open where the match is weak. The listing skips clone size in some rows; elsewhere it reads once, few, many or a size class.

j_call v_call clone_size d_call cdr3_aa cdr3_nt
TRBJ2-7 TRBV18 NA NA CASSTGQRSSYEQYF TGTGCCAGCTCAACGGGCCAACGTAGCTCCTACGAGCAGTACTTC
TRBJ2-3 TRBV30 many NA CAWSVSGGDTQYF TGTGCCTGGAGTGTTAGCGGAGGAGATACGCAGTATTTT
TRBJ2-7 TRBV3-1 many NA CASSRNLHEQYF TGTGCCAGCAGCCGAAACCTACACGAGCAGTACTTC
TRBJ2-3 TRBV10-3 once NA CAIGPRARESDTQYF TGTGCCATCGGCCCACGAGCGAGGGAGTCAGATACGCAGTATTTT
TRBJ1-1 TRBV28 many NA CASKVTGLNTEAFF TGTGCCAGCAAAGTCACAGGACTGAACACTGAAGCTTTCTTT
TRBJ1-1 TRBV10-3 many NA CAISESNKGGTEAFF TGTGCCATCAGTGAGTCGAATAAGGGGGGCACTGAAGCTTTCTTT
TRBJ1-2 TRBV20-1 many NA CSARGWTRGYTF TGCAGTGCTAGAGGTTGGACACGAGGCTACACCTTC
TRBJ2-5 TRBV5-1 many NA CASSQYQETQYF TGCGCCAGCAGCCAGTACCAAGAGACCCAGTACTTC
TRBJ2-3 TRBV5-1 NA TRBD2 CASSTSGGDTDTQYF TGCGCCAGCAGCACCTCTGGGGGGGACACAGATACGCAGTATTTT
TRBJ1-5 TRBV21-1 NA NA CARSSGGREYSNQPQHF TGTGCCAGGTCTTCCGGGGGCAGGGAATATAGCAATCAGCCCCAGCATTTT
TRBJ1-1 TRBV3-1 many NA CASSQVEGNTEAFF TGTGCCAGCAGCCAAGTGGAGGGGAACACTGAAGCTTTCTTT
TRBJ2-7 TRBV20-1 few NA CSARDGLGQGYGEQYF TGCAGTGCTAGAGATGGTCTCGGCCAGGGTTACGGCGAGCAGTACTTC
TRBJ1-2 TRBV20-1 few NA CSAGRGVRDYGYTF TGCAGTGCTGGAAGGGGAGTCCGCGACTATGGCTACACCTTC
TRBJ1-1 TRBV5-4 NA NA CASSLDQGRSTEAFF TGTGCCAGCAGCTTGGATCAGGGCAGAAGCACTGAAGCTTTCTTT
TRBJ2-1 TRBV5-1 many NA CASSLEGGSWDEQFF TGCGCCAGCAGCTTGGAGGGGGGTTCCTGGGATGAGCAGTTCTTC
TRBJ2-4 TRBV5-1 many NA CASSLDRGGNIQYF TGCGCCAGCAGCCTTGACAGGGGAGGGAACATTCAGTACTTC
TRBJ1-1 TRBV5-1 NA TRBD1 CASSFTGGSTEAFF TGCGCCAGCAGCTTTACAGGGGGCAGCACTGAAGCTTTCTTT
TRBJ1-4 TRBV5-1 many TRBD1 CASSRPPGQGPPTNEKLFF TGCGCCAGCAGCCGACCTCCGGGACAGGGGCCCCCAACTAATGAAAAACTGTTTTTT
TRBJ2-1 TRBV6-5 many NA CASSTRGWEGNEQFF TGTGCCAGCAGTACCAGGGGGTGGGAGGGCAATGAGCAGTTCTTC
TRBJ2-7 TRBV5-1 many NA CASSLFRGAYEQYF TGCGCCAGCAGCTTGTTTCGAGGGGCCTACGAGCAGTACTTC
TRBJ2-1 TRBV7-8 many TRBD2 CASTLSGTRDPNEQFF TGTGCCAGCACCCTCTCCGGGACTAGAGACCCTAATGAGCAGTTCTTC
TRBJ1-5 TRBV6-5 NA NA CASSYIGVGQPQHF TGTGCCAGCAGTTACATCGGTGTCGGTCAGCCCCAGCATTTT
TRBJ2-7 TRBV9 many TRBD1 CASSPHRGSFYEQYF TGTGCCAGCAGCCCACACAGGGGAAGTTTCTACGAGCAGTACTTC
TRBJ2-3 TRBV11-3 many NA CASSLDRKKPTQYF TGTGCCAGCAGCTTAGATCGTAAGAAGCCCACGCAGTATTTT
TRBJ2-2 TRBV7-8 many NA CASSSKNPWSQAGELFF TGTGCCAGCAGCTCTAAGAATCCTTGGAGTCAGGCCGGGGAGCTGTTTTTT
TRBJ2-1 TRBV30 NA TRBD2 CAWSSTGTSGVFNEQFF TGTGCCTGGAGTTCGACCGGGACTAGCGGCGTCTTCAATGAGCAGTTCTTC
TRBJ2-3 TRBV4-2 many NA CASSQDRSSVSRTDTQYF TGTGCCAGCAGCCAAGACCGATCCAGCGTCAGCCGCACAGATACGCAGTATTTT
TRBJ2-7 TRBV25-1 many NA CASSYAGGYEQYF TGTGCCAGCAGTTACGCAGGAGGATACGAGCAGTACTTC
TRBJ1-1 TRBV5-1 many NA CASSLVVNTEAFF TGCGCCAGCAGCTTGGTCGTGAACACTGAAGCTTTCTTT
TRBJ2-3 TRBV28 NA TRBD2 CASSPLTSGGTDTQYF TGTGCCAGCAGTCCCTTAACTAGCGGGGGCACAGATACGCAGTATTTT
TRBJ2-5 TRBV4-1 few NA CASSQDYTEETQYF TGCGCCAGCAGCCAAGATTATACCGAAGAGACCCAGTACTTC
TRBJ2-1 TRBV29-1 NA TRBD1 CSVEYGTGNREQFF TGCAGCGTTGAATACGGGACAGGGAACCGTGAGCAGTTCTTC